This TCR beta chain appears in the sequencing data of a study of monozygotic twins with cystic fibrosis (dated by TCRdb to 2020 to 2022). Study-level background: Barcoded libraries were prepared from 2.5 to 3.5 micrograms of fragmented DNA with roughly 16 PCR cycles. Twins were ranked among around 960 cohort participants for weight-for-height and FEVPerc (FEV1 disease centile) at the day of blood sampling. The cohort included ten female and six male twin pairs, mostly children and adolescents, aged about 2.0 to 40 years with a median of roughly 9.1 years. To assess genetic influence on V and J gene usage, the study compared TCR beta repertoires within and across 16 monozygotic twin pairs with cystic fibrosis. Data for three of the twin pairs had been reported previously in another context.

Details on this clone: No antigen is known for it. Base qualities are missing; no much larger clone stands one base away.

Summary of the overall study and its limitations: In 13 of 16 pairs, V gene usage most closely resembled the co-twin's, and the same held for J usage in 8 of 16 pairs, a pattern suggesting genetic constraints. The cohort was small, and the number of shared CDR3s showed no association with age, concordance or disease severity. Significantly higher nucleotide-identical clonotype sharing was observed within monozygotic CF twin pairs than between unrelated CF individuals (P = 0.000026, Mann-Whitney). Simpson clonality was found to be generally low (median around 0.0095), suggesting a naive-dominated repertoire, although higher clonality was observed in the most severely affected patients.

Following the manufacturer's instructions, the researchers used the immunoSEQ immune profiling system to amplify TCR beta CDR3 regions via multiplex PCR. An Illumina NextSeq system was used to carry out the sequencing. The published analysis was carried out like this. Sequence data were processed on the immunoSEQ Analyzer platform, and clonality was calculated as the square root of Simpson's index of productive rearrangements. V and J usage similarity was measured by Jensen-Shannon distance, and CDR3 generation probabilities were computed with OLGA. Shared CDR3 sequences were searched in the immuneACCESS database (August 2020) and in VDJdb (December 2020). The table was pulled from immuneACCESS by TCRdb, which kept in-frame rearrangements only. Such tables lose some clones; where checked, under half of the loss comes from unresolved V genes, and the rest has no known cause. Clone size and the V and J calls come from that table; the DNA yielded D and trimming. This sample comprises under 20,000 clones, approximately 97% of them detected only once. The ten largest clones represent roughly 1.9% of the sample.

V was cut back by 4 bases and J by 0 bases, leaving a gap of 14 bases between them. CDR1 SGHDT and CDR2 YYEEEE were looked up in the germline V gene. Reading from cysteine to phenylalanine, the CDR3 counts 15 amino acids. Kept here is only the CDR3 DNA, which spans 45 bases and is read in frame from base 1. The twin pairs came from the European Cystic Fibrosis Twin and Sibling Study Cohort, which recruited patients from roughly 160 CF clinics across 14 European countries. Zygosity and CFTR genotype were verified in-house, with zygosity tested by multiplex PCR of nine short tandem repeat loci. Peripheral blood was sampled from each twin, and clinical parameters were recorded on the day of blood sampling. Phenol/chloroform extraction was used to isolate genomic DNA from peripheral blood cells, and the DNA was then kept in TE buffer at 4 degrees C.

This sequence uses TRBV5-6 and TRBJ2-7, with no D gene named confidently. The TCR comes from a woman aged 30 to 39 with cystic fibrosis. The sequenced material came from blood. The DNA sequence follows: TGTGCCAGCAGCACCGATGCCGGGTTCTCCTACGAGCAGTACTTC. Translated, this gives CASSTDAGFSYEQYF.